This TCR beta chain comes out of a study of blood T cell repertoires in COVID-19. Overall study context: PBMCs, B-cell-depleted T cells, or T cells provided the cDNA or gDNA that made up the material.

The authors' processing: Reference gene primer amplification yielded estimated nucleated cell counts. TCRdb keeps only in-frame clones here, not all; method: immunoSEQ multiplex PCR. The DNA was the basis for D and trimming; V, J and clone size are from that table. The sample has some 87,000 clones, over 75% seen once. V lost 2 bases and J lost 4, with 5 bases in between. The CDR3 consists of 12 residues. Germline-derived CDR1 and CDR2 are MDHEN and SYDVKM. The chain recombines TRBV28 with TRBJ1-2; D gene ambiguous. The receptor was derived from an elderly man with active or convalescent COVID-19. The sequenced sample consisted of peripheral blood. The CDR3: CASSLGSYGYTF. The CDR3 DNA sequence: TGTGCCAGCAGTTTAGGGAGCTATGGCTACACCTTC.